This T cell receptor beta chain was sequenced in a study of tumor and adjacent non-tumor tissue in lung cancer. Study at large: Samples averaged approximately 3.9 million productive TCRbeta reads each.

A modified ARM-PCR protocol with three rounds of nested PCR amplified TCRbeta. TCRdb analysed the multiplex PCR reads with MiXCR anew, one entry per CDR3 protein. Of 75,000 to 95,000 distinct CDR3 sequences in the sample, just under 75% were seen once. This sample's RNA came from whole unsorted tissue. Newly diagnosed lung cancer patients had thoracic surgery in China, August–late 2014, without prior chemotherapy. On this clonotype itself: One end of the junction varies from germline; a read error may be responsible.

Looked up from germline, CDR1 is SGHNT and CDR2 is YYREEE (reference sequence). The CDR3 is 15 residues long. The gene calls are TRBV5-4 and TRBJ1-1, with unresolved D. Sequencing input: lung tumor tissue. This TCR was sampled from a woman between 40 and 55 years old with non-small cell lung cancer. CDR3 nucleotide sequence: TGTGCCAGCAGCGGACGTTTAGAGGGCGACACTCGAGCTATCTTT. Translating gives CASSGRLEGDTRAIF.